The 32 T cell receptor beta chains below all came from one sample that was sequenced in a study of cytomegalovirus exposure and HLA in healthy donors (dated by TCRdb to 2015 to 2018). To prepare the library, the immunoSEQ multiplex PCR assay was applied. The multiplex PCR relied on a mix of 60 forward primers for TCR Vbeta segments and 13 reverse primers for TCR Jbeta segments. Entries here come from immuneACCESS through TCRdb and include only in-frame sequences with V and J called. Some clones fail to appear in such tables; in the studies checked, an unresolved V gene covers under half of the shortfall, and the cause of the remainder is unknown. A total of 100,000 or so clones appear in this sample, 75% to 90% of them only once. Approximately 4% of the sample lies in the top ten. Material for sequencing was PBMCs. All receptors derive from a man younger than 40 in good health and CMV-seronegative.

V and J are TRBV9 and TRBJ2-5, with a possible D match to TRBD2 (6 bases). Germline CDR1 reads SGDLS; CDR2 reads YYNGEE. The CDR3 sequence is 14 residues long. The V and J ends lost 0 bases and 3 bases respectively, with 9 bases between them. CDR3 coding DNA: TGTGCCAGCAGCGTAGGGGGCGGGAAAGAGACCCAGTACTTC. Amino acids: CASSVGGGKETQYF.

This rearrangement joins TRBV5-1 to TRBJ1-2; 7 nucleotides match TRBD1. Germline trimming cut 4 bases from V and 8 bases from J; bases unmatched to any gene: 14. Germline loops: CDR1 SGHRS, CDR2 YFSETQ. The CDR3 is 15 amino acids. As DNA, the CDR3 is TGCGCCAGCAGCCCCTCAACAGGGGCGCGGTCAGGCTACACCTTC. Residues: CASSPSTGARSGYTF.

CDR3 DNA: TGTGCCAGCAGTTCCACCGGGACAGGGGCCAACGAGCAGTACTTC. Its translation is CASSSTGTGANEQYF. The V and J genes are TRBV28 and TRBJ2-7, with 10 bases matching TRBD1. The CDR3 sequence is 15 residues long. Germline V gene lookup returns CDR1 MDHEN and CDR2 SYDVKM. Unmatched junction bases numbered 8, after V lost 4 bases and J lost 5 bases.

In DNA, the CDR3 is TGTGCCAGCAGATCATCGGGGATTACAGAGACCCAGTACTTC. Its protein product is CASRSSGITETQYF. The chain has TRBV6-5 and TRBJ2-5; TRBD2 is a possible D gene (5 bases). V was trimmed by 6 bases and J by 4 bases, leaving 15 bases between them. The CDR3 consists of 14 residues. In germline, CDR1 is MNHEY, CDR2 SVGAGI.

V usage is TRBV30 and J usage is TRBJ1-2; 9 positions agree with TRBD1. Germline V gene lookup returns CDR1 GTSNPN and CDR2 SVGIG (reference sequence). The CDR3 runs to 12 residues. V gave up 3 bases and J gave up 8 bases; unmatched junction bases: 4. The CDR3 loop reads CAWRVTGGGYTF. DNA of the CDR3: TGTGCCTGGAGAGTGACAGGGGGAGGCTACACCTTC.

The rearrangement joins TRBV28 to TRBJ2-2, with D perhaps TRBD1 (7 bases). The CDR3 extends over 16 amino acids. Trimming left V 1 base short and J 6 bases short, with 15 bases between. Germline V gives CDR1 MDHEN, CDR2 SYDVKM. Here the CDR3 reads CASSLFGGGRSGELFF. In DNA, the CDR3 is TGTGCCAGCAGTTTATTTGGAGGGGGCCGCTCCGGGGAGCTGTTTTTT. Looking up the rest from reference TRBV28 and TRBJ2-2 gives the full variable domain: DVKVTQSSRYLVKRTGEKVFLECVQDMDHENMFWYRQDPGLGLRLIYFSYDVKMKEKGDIPEGYSVSREKKERFSLILESASTNQTSMYLCASSLFGGGRSGELFFGEGSRLTVL.

This chain joins TRBV4-1 and TRBJ2-7, with D hard to call. V was trimmed by 0 bases and J by 2 bases, leaving 8 bases between them. The CDR3 is made up of 14 amino acids. CDR1 is MGHRA, CDR2 YSYEKL, per germline. The chain's CDR3 is CASSQEYFTYEQYF. CDR3 coding DNA: TGCGCCAGCAGCCAAGAATACTTTACCTACGAGCAGTACTTC.

This rearrangement joins TRBV27 to TRBJ2-5; unclear D gene. Germline CDR1 reads MNHEY; CDR2 reads SMNVEV (reference sequence). CDR3 length equals 14 residues. The germline V and J ends were trimmed by 7 bases and 3 bases, with 15 bases remaining between them. The CDR3 loop reads CASTLRHVEETQYF. The CDR3 region has the DNA TGTGCCAGCACCCTAAGACACGTGGAAGAGACCCAGTACTTC.

The rearrangement links TRBV7-2 to TRBJ2-1, with D hard to call. CDR1 is SGHTA and CDR2 is FQGNSA in the germline V gene. The CDR3 is 11 amino acids. Trimming removed 5 bases at V and 12 bases at J, with 11 bases between. The CDR3 nucleotides are TGTGCCAGCAGCGTTACTTCCCGGCAGTTCTTC. Its translation: CASSVTSRQFF. Based on the CDR3 plus reference TRBV7-2 and TRBJ2-1, the full variable domain is GAGVSQSPSNKVTEKGKDVELRCDPISGHTALYWYRQSLGQGLEFLIYFQGNSAPDKSGLPSDRFSAERTGGSVSTLTIQRTQQEDSAVYLCASSVTSRQFFGPGTRLTVL.

J is TRBJ2-3 and V is TRBV27; 10 nucleotides line up with TRBD2. This CDR3 spans 15 amino acids. V gave up 3 bases and J gave up 2 bases; unmatched junction bases: 2. Per the germline V gene, CDR1 is MNHEY and CDR2 is SMNVEV (reference sequence). The CDR3 is CASSFLAGATDTQYF. The CDR3 bases are TGTGCCAGCAGTTTCCTAGCGGGAGCCACAGATACGCAGTATTTT.

This chain uses TRBV6-5 with TRBJ2-7; D perhaps matches TRBD1 (5 bases). Trimming cost V 6 bases and J 6 bases, with 18 bases left between them. The CDR3 totals 14 residues. In germline, CDR1 is MNHEY, CDR2 SVGAGI. The CDR3 here is CASSASLGVGEQYF. CDR3 sequence (DNA): TGTGCCAGCAGCGCCTCGCTAGGGGTGGGCGAGCAGTACTTC.

This chain connects TRBV18 to TRBJ2-3; 7 positions agree with TRBD1. Germline V gene data show CDR1 as KGHSH and CDR2 as LQKENI. The CDR3 length is 16 residues. V lost 5 bases, J lost 3 bases, and 11 bases stayed unmatched. This chain's CDR3 is CASSIDRVWGTDTQYF. Here the CDR3 DNA reads TGTGCCAGCTCAATCGACAGGGTATGGGGAACAGATACGCAGTATTTT. Drawing the rest from reference TRBV18 and TRBJ2-3, the complete variable domain is NAGVMQNPRHLVRRRGQEARLRCSPMKGHSHVYWYRQLPEEGLKFMVYLQKENIIDESGMPKERFSAEFPKEGPSILRIQQVVRGDSAAYFCASSIDRVWGTDTQYFGPGTRLTVL.

The gene calls are TRBV28 and TRBJ1-4; TRBD1 matches at 8 bases. The CDR3 covers 16 residues. Germline lookup yields CDR1 MDHEN and CDR2 SYDVKM. V lost 3 bases to trimming and J lost 8 bases; unmatched junction nucleotides: 11. The CDR3 sequence is CASSFWRQGFGEKLFF. The DNA for the CDR3 is TGTGCCAGCAGTTTCTGGAGACAGGGGTTCGGGGAAAAACTGTTTTTT.

This clone has only a few counts. V gene TRBV27 combines with J gene TRBJ1-6; D is undetermined. The V gene's germline CDR1 is MNHEY and CDR2 SMNVEV (reference sequence). This CDR3 region has 14 residues. The germline V and J ends were trimmed by 3 bases and 4 bases, with 7 bases remaining between them. The CDR3 DNA sequence: TGTGCCAGCAGTTTCCAGACTTATAATTCACCCCTCCACTTT. Translated, it gives CASSFQTYNSPLHF.

This clone was observed a handful of times. The rearrangement links TRBV7-9 to TRBJ2-7; D uncertain. V was shortened by 2 bases and J by 0 bases, with 23 bases between the two germline ends. This CDR3 contains 19 residues. Germline CDR1 and CDR2: SEHNR and FQNEAQ (reference sequence). The CDR3 is CASSLIDKDPKQDSYEQYF. The CDR3 nucleotides read TGTGCCAGCAGCTTAATCGACAAGGATCCCAAACAAGACTCCTACGAGCAGTACTTC.

The chain combines TRBV7-2 with TRBJ2-5, with 8 nucleotides matching TRBD2. V lost 5 bases to trimming and J lost 3 bases; unmatched junction nucleotides: 5. Per the germline V gene, CDR1 is SGHTA and CDR2 is FQGNSA. The CDR3 consists of 14 residues. The CDR3 here is CASSAGLAKETQYF. CDR3 DNA sequence: TGTGCCAGCAGCGCCGGACTAGCCAAAGAGACCCAGTACTTC.

The chain joins TRBV7-2 to TRBJ2-2, with D maybe TRBD1 (5 bases). Germline CDR1 SGHTA, CDR2 FQGNSA. The CDR3 length is 14 residues. V shed 4 bases and J shed 3 bases, with 9 bases lying between them. Here the CDR3 DNA reads TGTGCCAGCAGCTCTGGGGCTTACACCGGGGAGCTGTTTTTT. Amino acid sequence: CASSSGAYTGELFF.

The chain has TRBV9 and TRBJ2-5; D gene uncertain. V was trimmed by 3 bases and J by 1 base, leaving 16 bases between them. From germline, CDR1 is SGDLS and CDR2 YYNGEE. This CDR3 has 16 amino acids. This chain's CDR3 is CASSDNPSAAQETQYF. The CDR3 coding sequence is TGTGCCAGCAGCGATAATCCTTCGGCGGCCCAAGAGACCCAGTACTTC.

This chain uses TRBV28 with TRBJ2-4; 11 nucleotides agree with TRBD2. CDR3 length: 15 residues. Losses at the gene ends were 7 bases for V and 2 bases for J; bases not matched to a gene: 4. The germline V gene encodes CDR1 MDHEN and CDR2 SYDVKM. The CDR3 bases are TGTGCCAGCAACCTAGCGGGAGGAACCAAAAACATTCAGTACTTC. It translates to CASNLAGGTKNIQYF.

The chain couples TRBV19 to TRBJ2-2, with D tentatively TRBD2 (5 bases). The germline V gene has CDR1 LNHDA and CDR2 SQIVND (reference sequence). The V end was cut by 5 bases, the J end by 4 bases, with 20 bases between. The CDR3 spans 17 residues. The CDR3 nucleotides read TGTGCCAGTAGTGGCAAGGGTCGAGGGTCTCTCACCGGGGAGCTGTTTTTT. It codes for CASSGKGRGSLTGELFF. Looking up the rest from reference TRBV19 and TRBJ2-2 gives the full variable domain: DGGITQSPKYLFRKEGQNVTLSCEQNLNHDAMYWYRQDPGQGLRLIYYSQIVNDFQKGDIAEGYSVSREKKESFPLTVTSAQKNPTAFYLCASSGKGRGSLTGELFFGEGSRLTVL.

The chain joins TRBV9 to TRBJ2-1; 12 bases are a match to TRBD2. The junction had 2 bases not matched to a gene; V was cut back by 3 bases and J by 4 bases. The CDR3 has 15 residues. Germline lookup yields CDR1 SGDLS and CDR2 YYNGEE. The CDR3 nucleotides read TGTGCCAGCAGCGCAACTAGCGGGGGGTACAATGAGCAGTTCTTC. It codes for CASSATSGGYNEQFF.

J is TRBJ2-7 and V is TRBV19; D perhaps matches TRBD2 (6 bases). V dropped 6 bases and J dropped 3 bases, with 18 bases sitting between them. The CDR3 is made up of 15 amino acids. The germline V gene encodes CDR1 LNHDA and CDR2 SQIVND (reference sequence). The CDR3 region is CASSPPERAGYEQYF. The DNA of the CDR3 is TGTGCCAGTAGCCCACCGGAGCGGGCAGGCTACGAGCAGTACTTC.

This clone was detected a few times. V and J are TRBV27 and TRBJ1-1; D ambiguous. V lost 5 bases and J lost 3, with 13 bases in between. This CDR3 comprises 14 residues. Germline V CDR1 and CDR2: MNHEY, SMNVEV (reference sequence). The DNA of the CDR3 is TGTGCCAGCAGTCGGGATCGGGGATACACTGAAGCTTTCTTT. It codes for CASSRDRGYTEAFF.

The CDR3 is CASFTRGWQGDTEAFF. In DNA form, the CDR3 reads TGTGCCAGCTTCACCAGAGGATGGCAGGGGGACACTGAAGCTTTCTTT. This sequence joins TRBV18 and TRBJ1-1; 7 nucleotides match TRBD1. With 7 bases clipped from V and 3 bases from J, the junction kept 14 bases outside the gene matches. Germline values: CDR1 KGHSH, CDR2 LQKENI. The CDR3 consists of 16 residues.

This sequence joins TRBV6-5 and TRBJ1-5; maybe TRBD1 (6 bases). The germline V gene encodes CDR1 MNHEY and CDR2 SVGAGI. Trimming stripped 5 bases from V and 0 bases from J, with 11 bases between. The CDR3 runs 15 residues. In nucleotides, the CDR3 is TGTGCCAGCAGTCAGGTGGGGGCTAGCAATCAGCCCCAGCATTTT. This sequence encodes CASSQVGASNQPQHF.

V is TRBV9 and J is TRBJ2-1, with TRBD2 identical over 13 bases. CDR3 length equals 17 residues. Germline-derived CDR1 and CDR2 are SGDLS and YYNGEE. V was pared by 2 bases and J by 2 bases, with 4 bases of the junction left unmatched. The CDR3 sequence: CASSVTTSGGTYNEQFF. DNA of the CDR3: TGTGCCAGCAGCGTCACGACTAGCGGGGGGACCTACAATGAGCAGTTCTTC.

The CDR3 spells CASREVGNQPQHF. The CDR3, as DNA: TGTGCCAGCAGGGAGGTGGGCAATCAGCCCCAGCATTTT. The chain links TRBV28 to TRBJ1-5, with D hard to call. Trimming removed 6 bases from V and 2 bases from J, with 8 bases in between. Germline assignment: CDR1 MDHEN and CDR2 SYDVKM. This CDR3 spans 13 amino acids.

This sequence joins TRBV6-1 and TRBJ1-1; the match to TRBD1 covers 10 bases. The germline CDR1 and CDR2 sequences are MNHNS and SASEGT. With 4 bases clipped from V and 5 bases from J, the junction kept 4 bases outside the gene matches. The CDR3 sequence is 14 residues long. The CDR3 sequence is CASSVRQGATEAFF. CDR3 DNA: TGTGCCAGCAGTGTACGACAGGGGGCGACTGAAGCTTTCTTT.

This clone was detected once. V and J are TRBV27 and TRBJ2-3, with D possibly TRBD2 on 5 matching bases. Per the germline V gene, CDR1 is MNHEY and CDR2 is SMNVEV (reference sequence). Between the trimmed V and J ends, which lost 5 bases and 1 base, there was a span of 13 bases. The CDR3 totals 15 residues. This CDR3 reads CASSHWSSGTDTQYF. In DNA form, the CDR3 reads TGTGCCAGCAGTCACTGGAGTAGCGGCACAGATACGCAGTATTTT.

The gene calls are TRBV27 and TRBJ2-7; TRBD1 is a possible D gene (6 bases). V lost 6 bases and J 2 bases, leaving 14 bases between the germline ends. The CDR3 loop spans 14 amino acids. Germline values: CDR1 MNHEY, CDR2 SMNVEV (reference sequence). In nucleotides, the CDR3 is TGTGCCAGCAGCCTCCGGGACATCCCCTACGAGCAGTACTTC. Translated: CASSLRDIPYEQYF.

In the case of this clone: The junction shows a germline mismatch at one end, possibly a read error. V usage is TRBV6-1 and J usage is TRBJ2-7, with a weak D call TRBD2 (7 bases). CDR1 is MNHNS and CDR2 is SASEGT in the germline V gene. The CDR3 is 13 residues long. CDR3 amino acids: CASSERGEGDEDF. DNA for the CDR3: TGTGCCAGCAGTGAAAGAGGGGAGGGGGACGAAGACTTC.

The chain recombines TRBV6-5 with TRBJ2-1, with 11 bases matching TRBD1. Germline lookup yields CDR1 MNHEY and CDR2 SVGAGI. CDR3 length equals 15 residues. Trimming took 6 bases from V and 8 from J; bases not matched to a gene: 9. Here the CDR3 reads CASRSIGQGADEQFF. The CDR3 DNA reads TGTGCCAGCAGGAGTATAGGACAGGGGGCAGATGAGCAGTTCTTC.